This is a list of T cell receptor beta chains from one sample in a study of T cells in Graves' hyperthyroidism and ophthalmopathy. TCRdb called the multiplex PCR reads again in MiXCR, with one record for every CDR3 protein. The table includes 480,000 or so distinct CDR3 sequences, 46% detected once. Material for sequencing was peripheral blood or thyroid tissue (not recorded which). The source of these receptors is an adult woman with Graves' disease, either hyperthyroidism or ophthalmopathy (not recorded which). CDR3s include the opening cysteine and the closing phenylalanine or tryptophan. The D gene is left open where the match is weak. Clone size appears in some rows only: once, few, many, or a class for an expanded clone.

TRBV9,TRBJ1-1,17,TRBD1,many,CASSVATSDRGGTEAFF,TGTGCCAGCAGCGTAGCTACTTCGGACAGGGGGGGCACTGAAGCTTTCTTT
TRBV11-2,TRBJ2-7,14,NA,NA,CASSTTHRPYEQYF,TGTGCCAGCAGCACGACCCACCGTCCCTACGAGCAGTACTTC
TRBV20-1,TRBJ2-7,14,NA,few,CSARGTGDNYEQYF,TGCAGTGCTAGAGGAACGGGAGACAACTACGAGCAGTACTTC
TRBV15,TRBJ1-2,13,TRBD1,NA,CATSTETGVGYTF,TGTGCCACCAGCACCGAGACAGGGGTAGGCTACACCTTC
TRBV7-9,TRBJ2-5,15,NA,NA,CASSSLNGGILAQYF,NA
TRBV19,TRBJ2-2,16,TRBD1,many,CASSKTGTGNTGELFF,TGTGCCAGTAGTAAAACCGGGACAGGGAACACCGGGGAGCTGTTTTTT
TRBV7-2,TRBJ2-5,15,NA,NA,CASSLLGQGVETQYF,TGTGCCAGCAGCTTATTAGGTCAGGGAGTAGAGACCCAGTACTTC
TRBV2,TRBJ2-5,14,NA,few,CASRVWHTGETQYF,TGTGCCAGCAGGGTATGGCACACCGGGGAGACCCAGTACTTC
TRBV7-6,TRBJ2-7,15,TRBD1,NA,CASSLAPGQYYEQYF,TGTGCCAGCAGCTTAGCTCCGGGACAGTACTACGAGCAGTACTTC
TRBV6-5,TRBJ1-4,13,NA,few,CAAGGLANEKLFF,TGTGCCGCGGGGGGGCTGGCTAATGAAAAACTGTTTTTT
TRBV5-6,TRBJ1-1,11,NA,many,CASSSNTEAFF,TGTGCCAGCAGCTCCAACACTGAAGCTTTCTTT
TRBV7-2,TRBJ1-2,14,NA,NA,CASSRGGSHYGYTF,TGTGCCAGCAGCCGGGGCGGCAGCCACTATGGCTACACCTTC
TRBV5-1,TRBJ1-1,15,TRBD1,NA,CASSLGQGPTPEAFF,TGCGCCAGCAGCTTGGGACAGGGACCCACTCCTGAAGCTTTCTTT
TRBV25-1,TRBJ1-2,11,NA,few,CASSGSWGYTF,TGTGCCAGCAGTGGCTCTTGGGGCTACACCTTC
TRBV11-2,TRBJ2-2,17,TRBD2,NA,CASTRLAGVMDTGELFF,TGTGCCAGCACCCGACTAGCGGGAGTCATGGACACCGGGGAGCTGTTTTTT
TRBV24-1,TRBJ2-2,16,NA,NA,CATSDFAERSTGELFF,TGTGCCACCAGTGACTTTGCAGAGCGGAGCACCGGGGAGCTGTTTTTT
TRBV6-5,TRBJ1-2,9,NA,NA,CASRRGDTF,TGTGCCAGCCGACGAGGCGACACCTTC
TRBV10-3,TRBJ1-4,12,TRBD1,NA,CAIGTGTEKLFF,TGTGCCATCGGGACAGGGACTGAAAAACTGTTTTTT
TRBV7-9,TRBJ2-7,15,TRBD1,once,CASSVGGTGRYEQYF,TGTGCCAGCAGCGTGGGTGGGACAGGGAGATACGAGCAGTACTTC
TRBV12-3/TRBV12-4,TRBJ2-3,15,NA,NA,CASSLEQGRTDTQYF,TGTGCCAGCAGTTTAGAGCAGGGGCGAACAGATACGCAGTATTTT
TRBV7-9,TRBJ2-5,14,NA,NA,CASSLVVRRETQYF,TGTGCCAGCAGCTTGGTGGTCAGAAGAGAGACCCAGTACTTC
TRBV29-1,TRBJ1-5,13,NA,NA,CSAPPGGGQPQHF,TGCAGTGCTCCCCCAGGTGGGGGTCAGCCCCAGCATTTT
TRBV7-6,TRBJ2-7,14,NA,NA,CASSGLGPYGEQYF,TGTGCCAGCAGCGGTCTCGGGCCCTACGGGGAGCAGTACTTC
TRBV15,TRBJ2-6,18,NA,NA,CATHRGSLVGSGANVLTF,TGTGCCACCCACCGCGGGTCCTTGGTCGGCTCTGGGGCCAACGTCCTGACTTTC
TRBV7-9,TRBJ2-7,14,TRBD1,NA,CACTRGQGSYEQYF,TGTGCCTGCACTCGGGGACAGGGCTCCTACGAGCAGTACTTC
TRBV2,TRBJ2-6,8,NA,NA,CASSRMTF,TGTGCCAGCAGTCGCATGACTTTC
TRBV29-1,TRBJ2-7,12,NA,NA,CSVAEGHYEQYF,TGCAGCGTTGCCGAGGGTCACTACGAGCAGTACTTC
TRBV20-1,TRBJ1-3,13,NA,NA,CSVSTDYGYTIYF,TGCAGTGTCTCCACTGACTATGGCTACACCATATATTTT
TRBV10-3,TRBJ1-6,13,NA,NA,CAISEGAESPLHF,TGTGCCATCAGTGAAGGGGCAGAATCACCCCTCCACTTT
TRBV7-9,TRBJ2-7,14,NA,many,CASSLEPRKGEQYF,TGTGCCAGCAGCTTAGAACCTCGGAAAGGCGAGCAGTACTTC
TRBV7-6,TRBJ2-7,14,NA,NA,CASSPPISVYEQYF,TGTGCCAGCAGCCCCCCAATCTCGGTCTACGAGCAGTACTTC
TRBV14,TRBJ2-5,12,NA,NA,CASSQDGQPLHF,TGTGCCAGCAGCCAAGATGGACAGCCTCTGCACTTC
TRBV7-8,TRBJ2-5,17,TRBD2,NA,CASSSMGLAGEGETQYF,TGTGCCAGCAGCTCGATGGGACTAGCGGGAGAGGGAGAGACCCAGTACTTC
TRBV4-1,TRBJ2-5,14,NA,NA,CASSPRGEQETQYF,TGCGCCAGCAGCCCAAGGGGTGAACAAGAGACCCAGTACTTC
TRBV20-1,TRBJ1-2,12,NA,many,CSARTENYGYTF,TGCAGTGCAAGGACAGAGAACTATGGCTACACCTTC
TRBV7-9,TRBJ1-2,11,NA,NA,CASSHREGYTF,TGTGCCAGCAGCCACCGGGAGGGCTACACCTTC
TRBV25-1,TRBJ1-2,10,NA,NA,CASSDGGYTF,TGTGCCAGCAGTGACGGGGGCTACACCTTC
TRBV5-5,TRBJ1-2,11,NA,many,CASSQYFGYTF,TGTGCCAGCAGCCAATATTTTGGCTACACCTTC
TRBV19,TRBJ1-6,14,NA,few,CASSTYGGQLPLHF,TGTGCCAGTAGTACCTATGGGGGTCAATTGCCCCTCCACTTT
TRBV12-3/TRBV12-4,TRBJ1-5,14,TRBD1,NA,CASRGTGDNQPQHF,TGTGCCAGCAGGGGGACAGGGGACAATCAGCCCCAGCATTTT